The 18 T cell receptor beta chains below come from one sample, sequenced in a study of lymphopenia after photon versus proton radiotherapy. Generated by immunoSEQ multiplex PCR, the TCRdb table keeps only in-frame clones and is missing some. This table holds more than 11,000 clones, 82% found once. Here the sequenced sample was peripheral blood, taken from a patient treated with photon-based radiotherapy. The receptors shown here come from a man aged 45-65 years with gastric cancer.

The chain links TRBV2 to TRBJ2-3; TRBD2 agrees at 8 bases. The CDR3 runs 12 residues. CDR1 is SNHLY, CDR2 FYNNEI, per germline. J lost 1 base, V lost 10 bases, and 1 base had no gene match. The CDR3 DNA follows: TGTGCCATTAGCGGGGGCACAGATACGCAGTATTTT. It specifies CAISGGTDTQYF.

Concerning this clone itself: A much larger clone lies one base from this, so it may be a read error. The V call is TRBV19, the J call TRBJ2-2; D perhaps matches TRBD1 (7 bases). The CDR3 spans 11 residues. From germline, CDR1 is LNHDA and CDR2 SQIVND (reference sequence). Here the CDR3 DNA reads TGTGCCAGCGGACAGGCCGGGGGGCTGTTTTTT. Its translation is CASGQAGGLFF.

CDR3 nucleotide sequence: TGTGCCAGCAGTTACTCCCGGACAGGAGGAAACTATGGCTACACCTTC. It yields the protein CASSYSRTGGNYGYTF. The chain couples TRBV6-5 to TRBJ1-2; 7 bases fit TRBD1. This CDR3 spans 16 amino acids. Germline CDR1 reads MNHEY; CDR2 reads SVGAGI. Trimming removed 0 bases from V and 2 bases from J; junction bases left unmatched: 6.

V gene TRBV7-3 combines with J gene TRBJ2-1; tentatively, D is TRBD2 (7 bases). The CDR3 loop spans 13 amino acids. Germline V gives CDR1 SGHTA, CDR2 FQGTGA. V lost 5 bases and J lost 8, with 13 bases in between. CDR3 protein: CASSPSGGYEQFF. The CDR3 nucleotides are TGTGCCAGCAGCCCTTCGGGGGGCTATGAGCAGTTCTTC.

This clone was observed a handful of times. The chain joins TRBV7-9 to TRBJ1-1, with 9 bases matching TRBD1. The CDR3 loop spans 16 amino acids. Germline CDR1 reads SEHNR; CDR2 reads FQNEAQ (reference sequence). V was pared by 3 bases and J by 0 bases, with 5 bases of the junction left unmatched. CDR3 bases: TGTGCCAGCAGCTTTAGGACAGGGGCAATGAACACTGAAGCTTTCTTT. Amino acids: CASSFRTGAMNTEAFF.

The rearrangement links TRBV19 to TRBJ2-5, with 10 bases identical to TRBD2. CDR1 LNHDA and CDR2 SQIVND come from the germline V gene (reference sequence). The CDR3 totals 15 residues. After removal of 5 bases from V and 2 bases from J, the junction contained 5 bases not matched to a gene. The CDR3 reads CASSLPGLAQETQYF. DNA of the CDR3: TGTGCCAGTAGTCTTCCGGGACTAGCGCAAGAGACCCAGTACTTC.

The rearrangement links TRBV5-6 to TRBJ2-7; D is uncertain. CDR1 is SGHDT, CDR2 YYEEEE, per germline. The germline V and J ends were trimmed by 3 bases and 0 bases, with 7 bases remaining between them. CDR3 length equals 13 residues. CDR3 in amino acids: CASSSGYSYEQYV. The CDR3 region has the DNA TGTGCCAGCAGCTCAGGATACTCCTACGAGCAGTACGTC.

The rearrangement links TRBV6-5 to TRBJ1-1; 8 bases align to TRBD1. There are 15 residues in the CDR3. Per germline, CDR1 MNHEY and CDR2 SVGAGI. The V and J ends lost 4 bases and 1 base, in that order; junction bases with no gene match: 5. The CDR3 reads CASSSPGTGNTEAFF. DNA of the CDR3: TGTGCCAGCAGTTCCCCCGGGACAGGGAACACTGAAGCTTTCTTT.

This clone was counted between two and nine times. J is TRBJ1-3 and V is TRBV10-2, with D perhaps TRBD1 (5 bases). The CDR3 runs to 15 residues. V was clipped by 4 bases and J by 3 bases, with 13 bases between them. CDR1 is WSHSY, CDR2 SAAADI, per germline. CDR3 sequence (DNA): TGCGCCAGCAGTGTCGCTGCAGGGAGTGGAAACACCATATATTTT. Protein sequence: CASSVAAGSGNTIYF.

The J gene is TRBJ2-2, the V gene TRBV5-1, with a tentative D call TRBD1 (8 bases). V lost 7 bases and J lost 6, with 22 bases in between. The CDR3 is made up of 16 amino acids. Germline values: CDR1 SGHRS, CDR2 YFSETQ. CDR3 in DNA: TGCGCCAGCGCTGCGTCCCGGACAGGGAGGGCCGGGGAGCTGTTTTTT. Protein: CASAASRTGRAGELFF.

Points on this clone: One junction end does not reproduce the germline sequence, and a read error may be involved. The chain uses TRBV7-9 and TRBJ1-2; D is undetermined. Germline V gene sequence: CDR1 SEHNR, CDR2 FQNEAQ (reference sequence). The CDR3 is made up of 12 amino acids. The CDR3 nucleotides are TGTGCCAGCAGCATAAAGAACTATGGCCACACCTTC. Its translation: CASSIKNYGHTF.

V gene TRBV19 combines with J gene TRBJ2-5, with a weak D call TRBD2 (5 bases). V was pared by 11 bases and J by 0 bases, with 7 bases between. Germline V gene lookup returns CDR1 LNHDA and CDR2 SQIVND (reference sequence). This CDR3 is 11 amino acids long. CDR3 nucleotide sequence: TGTGCCTCCGGGAACCAAGAGACCCAGTACTTC. Translating gives CASGNQETQYF.

The gene calls are TRBV9 and TRBJ1-3; D uncertain. CDR3 length equals 16 residues. V shed 1 base and J shed 4 bases, with 15 bases lying between them. Germline CDR1 SGDLS, CDR2 YYNGEE. CDR3 sequence reads: CASSVTPDLGGNTIYF. In nucleotides, the CDR3 is TGTGCCAGCAGCGTAACGCCGGACCTAGGAGGAAACACCATATATTTT. The whole variable domain, remainder taken from reference TRBV9 and TRBJ1-3, is DSGVTQTPKHLITATGQRVTLRCSPRSGDLSVYWYQQSLDQGLQFLIQYYNGEERAKGNILERFSAQQFPDLHSELNLSSLELGDSALYFCASSVTPDLGGNTIYFGEGSWLTVV.

The chain uses TRBV6-4 and TRBJ2-2, with 7 bases matching TRBD1. CDR1 and CDR2 (germline): MRHNA, SNTAGT. CDR3 length: 17 amino acids. V gave up 0 bases and J gave up 3 bases; unmatched junction bases: 7. CDR3 in amino acids: CASSDSNRGIDTGELFF. The CDR3 DNA is TGTGCCAGCAGTGACTCGAACAGGGGAATTGACACCGGGGAGCTGTTTTTT.

This chain uses TRBV11-3 with TRBJ2-5; D might be TRBD1 (6 bases). Trimming removed 7 bases from V and 2 bases from J, with 20 bases in between. Germline CDR1 and CDR2: SGHNT and YENEEA. The CDR3 runs to 16 residues. The CDR3 loop is CASTTQGGRCQETQYF. The CDR3 bases are TGTGCCAGCACCACACAGGGTGGAAGGTGTCAAGAGACCCAGTACTTC.

The chain recombines TRBV13 with TRBJ2-1; 7 positions match TRBD2. Germline V lookup: CDR1 PRHDT, CDR2 FYEKMQ (reference sequence). This CDR3 has 12 residues. With 4 bases clipped from V and 7 bases from J, the junction kept 1 base outside the gene matches. The CDR3, as DNA: TGTGCCAGCAGCTCGGGGGGAAATGAGCAGTTCTTC. Translation: CASSSGGNEQFF.

The rearrangement uses TRBV10-1 and TRBJ1-1, with D unresolved. Per germline, CDR1 WNHNN and CDR2 SYGVQD (reference sequence). The germline V and J ends were trimmed by 4 bases and 2 bases, with 11 bases remaining between them. The CDR3 has 14 residues. Here the CDR3 DNA reads TGCGCCAGCAGTGCCGGGTCCCAAAACACTGAAGCTTTCTTT. Translated, it gives CASSAGSQNTEAFF.

The chain is built from TRBV5-1 and TRBJ2-7; no reliable D call. From germline, CDR1 is SGHRS and CDR2 YFSETQ. The CDR3 sequence is 15 residues long. Trimming pared 2 bases from V and 0 bases from J, leaving 12 bases between. This chain's CDR3 is CASSFLAASSYEQYF. CDR3 bases: TGCGCCAGCAGCTTTTTAGCAGCGAGCTCCTACGAGCAGTACTTC.